This T cell receptor (beta chain) was identified during a study of T-cell reconstitution after alpha-beta-depleted transplantation in children (dated by TCRdb to the mid-2010s). With respect to the entire study: Using TCR repertoire profiling, the study quantitatively followed how T-cell immune reconstitution unfolded in children after TCRalphabeta/CD19-depleted allogeneic hematopoietic cell transplantation.

Library construction relied on PCR. TCRdb records Illumina HiSeq 2500 as the sequencer. Molecular barcoding was employed in the preparation of TCR libraries, with unique molecular identifiers being used to normalize TCRbeta repertoire quantification. TCRdb itself trimmed the public reads at Q25 with fastp, ran MiXCR and retained productive beta chains. Rows with a matching CDR3 protein are joined into one entry that keeps the most common DNA and genes. The sample table shows hundreds of thousands of distinct CDR3 sequences, and around 9.6% are seen once. In total, the top ten clones hold about 9.4% of the sample. Concerning this clonotype: Its antigen is unknown. No per-base quality is available; no much larger clone lies one base away.

This sequence originates from a human donor who donated a stem cell graft to a child with SCID. The sample consisted of PBMCs from the stem cell graft donor, taken from the stem cell graft.

The DNA reads as follows: TGTGCCAGTAGTATTGGGGACACCGAAGAGACCCAGTACTTC. Its coded protein is CASSIGDTEETQYF. The chain links TRBV19 with TRBJ2-5; D gene: possibly TRBD1, on 6 matching bases. V and J are truncated by 3 bases and 3 bases respectively, leaving an intervening sequence of 11 bases. The germline V gene (reference sequence) supplies CDR1 LNHDA and CDR2 SQIVND. Including the terminal cysteine and phenylalanine, the CDR3 comprises 14 residues. Only the CDR3 portion is preserved as DNA: 42 bases, with reading frame beginning at the first base.